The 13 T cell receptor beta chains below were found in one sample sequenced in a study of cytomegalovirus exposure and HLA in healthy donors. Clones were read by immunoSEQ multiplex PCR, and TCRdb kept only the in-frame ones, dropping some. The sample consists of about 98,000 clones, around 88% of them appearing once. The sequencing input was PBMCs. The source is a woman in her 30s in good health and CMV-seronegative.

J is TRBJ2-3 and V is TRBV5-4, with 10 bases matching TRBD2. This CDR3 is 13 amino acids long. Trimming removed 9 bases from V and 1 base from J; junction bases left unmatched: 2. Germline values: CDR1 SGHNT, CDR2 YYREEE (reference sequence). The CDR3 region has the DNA TGTGCCACCCTAGCGGGGGGCACAGATACGCAGTATTTT. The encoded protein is CATLAGGTDTQYF.

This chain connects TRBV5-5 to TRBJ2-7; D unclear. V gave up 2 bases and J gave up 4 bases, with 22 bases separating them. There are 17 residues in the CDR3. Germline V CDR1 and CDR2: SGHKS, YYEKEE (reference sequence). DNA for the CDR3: TGTGCCAGCAGCTTTCTCAATCAGAGGATAAATGGATACGAGCAGTACTTC. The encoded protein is CASSFLNQRINGYEQYF.

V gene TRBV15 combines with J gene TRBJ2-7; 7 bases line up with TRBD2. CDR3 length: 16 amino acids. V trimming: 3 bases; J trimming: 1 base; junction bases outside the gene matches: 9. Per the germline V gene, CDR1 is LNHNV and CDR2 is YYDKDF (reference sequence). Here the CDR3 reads CATSRELAVDSYEQYF. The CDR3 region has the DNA TGTGCCACCAGCAGGGAGCTAGCGGTAGATTCCTACGAGCAGTACTTC.

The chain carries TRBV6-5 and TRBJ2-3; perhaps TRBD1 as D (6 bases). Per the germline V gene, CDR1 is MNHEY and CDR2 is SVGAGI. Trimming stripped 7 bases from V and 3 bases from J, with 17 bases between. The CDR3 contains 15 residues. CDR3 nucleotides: TGTGCCAGCACCCCACAAACAGGGATAACAGATACGCAGTATTTT. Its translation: CASTPQTGITDTQYF.

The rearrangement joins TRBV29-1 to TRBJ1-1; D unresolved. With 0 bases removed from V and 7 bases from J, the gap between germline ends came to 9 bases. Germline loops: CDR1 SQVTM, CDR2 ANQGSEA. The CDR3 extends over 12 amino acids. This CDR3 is CSVEDKFSEAFF. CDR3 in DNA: TGCAGCGTTGAAGATAAGTTCAGTGAAGCTTTCTTT.

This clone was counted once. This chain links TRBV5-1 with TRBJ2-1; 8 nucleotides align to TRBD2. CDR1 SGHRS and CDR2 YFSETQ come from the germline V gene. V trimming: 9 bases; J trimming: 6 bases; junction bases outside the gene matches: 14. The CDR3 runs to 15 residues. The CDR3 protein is CATTVSGTRANEQFF. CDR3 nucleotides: TGCGCCACCACTGTATCCGGGACTAGAGCCAATGAGCAGTTCTTC.

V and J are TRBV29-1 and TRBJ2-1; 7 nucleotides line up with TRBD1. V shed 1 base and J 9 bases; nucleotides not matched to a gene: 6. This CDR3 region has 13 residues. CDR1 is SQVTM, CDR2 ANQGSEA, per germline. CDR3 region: CSVEGLTGTEQFF. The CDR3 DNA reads TGCAGCGTTGAAGGCCTGACAGGGACTGAGCAGTTCTTC.

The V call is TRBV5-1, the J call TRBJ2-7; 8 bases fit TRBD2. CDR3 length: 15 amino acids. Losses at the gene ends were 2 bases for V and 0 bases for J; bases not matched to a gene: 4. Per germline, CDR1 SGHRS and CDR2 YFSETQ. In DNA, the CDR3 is TGCGCCAGCAGCTTCCTCGGGACTAGCTCCTACGAGCAGTACTTC. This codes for CASSFLGTSSYEQYF.

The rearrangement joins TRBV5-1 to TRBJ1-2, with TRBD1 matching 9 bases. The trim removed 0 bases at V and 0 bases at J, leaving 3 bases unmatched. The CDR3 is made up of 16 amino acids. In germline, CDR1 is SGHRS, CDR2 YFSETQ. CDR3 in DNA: TGCGCCAGCAGCTTGGGGACAGGGGTCGCTAACTATGGCTACACCTTC. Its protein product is CASSLGTGVANYGYTF.

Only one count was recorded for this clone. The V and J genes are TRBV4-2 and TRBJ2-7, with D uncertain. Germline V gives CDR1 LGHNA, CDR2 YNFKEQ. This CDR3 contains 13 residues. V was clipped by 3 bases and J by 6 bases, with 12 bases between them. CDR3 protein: CASSHSPSREQYF. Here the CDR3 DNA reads TGTGCCAGCAGCCATTCCCCCTCCCGCGAGCAGTACTTC.

CDR3 residues: CASSYMGAEAFF. The CDR3 DNA is TGTGCCAGCAGTTACATGGGGGCCGAAGCTTTCTTT. V usage is TRBV6-5 and J usage is TRBJ1-1; TRBD1 might be the D (6 bases). The V and J ends lost 2 bases and 8 bases respectively, with 9 bases between them. Germline V gives CDR1 MNHEY, CDR2 SVGAGI. This CDR3 comprises 12 residues.

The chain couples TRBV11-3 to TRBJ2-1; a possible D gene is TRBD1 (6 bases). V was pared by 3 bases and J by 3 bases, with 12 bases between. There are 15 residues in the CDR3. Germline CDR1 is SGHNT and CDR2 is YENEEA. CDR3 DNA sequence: TGTGCCAGCAGCTTTAGTAGAGGGGGCTACAATGAGCAGTTCTTC. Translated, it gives CASSFSRGGYNEQFF.

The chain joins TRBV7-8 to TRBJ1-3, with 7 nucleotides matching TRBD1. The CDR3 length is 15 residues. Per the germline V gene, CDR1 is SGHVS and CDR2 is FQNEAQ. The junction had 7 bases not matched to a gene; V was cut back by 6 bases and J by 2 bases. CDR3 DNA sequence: TGTGCCAGCAGTTGGACAGGCAGAACTGGAAACACCATATATTTT. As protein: CASSWTGRTGNTIYF.